This note documents a single TCR beta chain sequence. Its antigen is still unknown. This CDR3 has 18 amino acids. From germline, CDR1 is SGHNT and CDR2 YENEEA. J lost 11 bases, V lost 5 bases, and 22 bases had no gene match. This sample stems from a study of post-analysis software for immune sequencing data. Study-wide results and limits: There were five or six TRBV segments more frequent in patients than controls, and TRBV5-6, TRBV5-1 and TRBV20-1 were among them.

Unique molecular identifiers were carried by the TCR beta cDNA libraries. TCRdb called the PCR reads again in MiXCR, with one record for every CDR3 protein. Of approximately 350,000 distinct CDR3 sequences listed, about a third were seen once; the top ten hold around an eighth. The material sequenced was blood. This clonotype was sampled from a girl aged 5-17 years with multiple sclerosis. The V gene is TRBV11-3, the J gene TRBJ2-5; 11 nucleotides match TRBD2. The chain's CDR3 is CASSPSPPTSGGALEQYF. CDR3 DNA sequence: TGTGCCAGCAGCCCTTCCCCACCCACTAGCGGGGGTGCCTTAGAGCAGTACTTC.